These 20 T cell receptor beta chains were sequenced from one sample in a study of OX40 agonist ivuxolimab in advanced cancers. The protocol was immunoSEQ multiplex PCR, while the TCRdb copy is restricted to in-frame clones and leaves out a portion. The table lists around 63,000 clones, around 87% of them singletons, with roughly 10% in the top ten. Sequencing was performed on CD4+ or CD8+ T cells sorted from blood, taken in a trial of the OX40 agonist ivuxolimab. These receptors were taken from an adult with an advanced solid tumor such as melanoma, head and neck, liver or kidney cancer.

This chain links TRBV7-8 with TRBJ1-2; 9 nucleotides agree with TRBD1. From germline, CDR1 is SGHVS and CDR2 FQNEAQ. V shed 3 bases, J shed 4 bases, and the junction held 9 bases outside the gene matches. The CDR3 totals 16 residues. The DNA of the CDR3 is TGTGCCAGCAGCTTTCTAACGACAGGGGGGTCCTATGGCTACACCTTC. Translating it yields CASSFLTTGGSYGYTF. The whole variable domain, filled in from reference TRBV7-8 and TRBJ1-2, reads GAGVSQSPRYKVAKRGQDVALRCDPISGHVSLFWYQQALGQGPEFLTYFQNEAQLDKSGLPSDRFFAERPEGSVSTLKIQRTQQEDSAVYLCASSFLTTGGSYGYTFGSGTRLTVV.

V usage is TRBV7-8 and J usage is TRBJ2-5; tentative D call: TRBD2 (6 bases). Germline loops: CDR1 SGHVS, CDR2 FQNEAQ. V was clipped by 5 bases and J by 11 bases, with 24 bases between them. The CDR3 runs 15 residues. The CDR3: CASSPTRLTTGEQYF. CDR3 DNA: TGTGCCAGCAGCCCGACCCGGTTGACGACGGGGGAGCAGTACTTC.

V gene TRBV5-6 combines with J gene TRBJ2-1, with 7 nucleotides matching TRBD1. This CDR3 comprises 16 residues. Germline values: CDR1 SGHDT, CDR2 YYEEEE. With 2 bases clipped from V and 4 bases from J, the junction kept 9 bases outside the gene matches. The CDR3 DNA reads TGTGCCAGCAGCTTCAGGGGCAGGGGGAAGTACAATGAGCAGTTCTTC. This gives the protein CASSFRGRGKYNEQFF.

This chain connects TRBV29-1 to TRBJ2-7; 8 bases map to TRBD1. From germline, CDR1 is SQVTM and CDR2 ANQGSEA. The V segment lost 6 bases and the J segment 4 bases; nucleotides outside the gene matches: 8. The CDR3 has 13 residues. The CDR3: CSVSDRVMYEQYF. In DNA, the CDR3 is TGCAGCGTCTCGGACAGGGTTATGTACGAGCAGTACTTC.

The V gene is TRBV11-1, the J gene TRBJ2-2; TRBD2 aligns across 9 bases. The trim removed 3 bases at V and 4 bases at J, leaving 3 bases unmatched. Germline-derived CDR1 and CDR2 are SGHAT and FQDESV (reference sequence). The length of the CDR3 is 15 residues. CDR3 nucleotides: TGTGCCAGCAGCTTGCTAGCGGGGAGCACCGGGGAGCTGTTTTTT. Its translation: CASSLLAGSTGELFF.

This chain connects TRBV18 to TRBJ1-4; weak D call: TRBD1 (5 bases). Germline assignment: CDR1 KGHSH and CDR2 LQKENI. There are 14 residues in the CDR3. V was cut by 3 bases and J by 5 bases, with 10 bases left in between. The CDR3 DNA reads TGTGCCAGCTCACCGGGACTAGGGAATGAAAAACTGTTTTTT. Encoded protein: CASSPGLGNEKLFF.

This chain joins TRBV5-5 and TRBJ2-7, with D unresolved. CDR1 and CDR2 (germline): SGHKS, YYEKEE (reference sequence). This CDR3 is 14 amino acids long. The ends were cut back, 2 bases at V and 0 bases at J, with 9 bases in the middle. This chain's CDR3 is CASSFWSTSYEQYF. Written as DNA, the CDR3 is TGTGCCAGCAGCTTCTGGTCGACCTCCTACGAGCAGTACTTC.

The V call is TRBV6-1, the J call TRBJ2-1; possible D gene TRBD1, 6 bases. Trimming took 4 bases from V and 1 from J, leaving 14 bases between them. The CDR3 totals 16 residues. CDR1 is MNHNS and CDR2 is SASEGT in the germline V gene. Here the CDR3 reads CASSGLDSASYNEQFF. The CDR3, as DNA: TGTGCCAGCAGTGGACTGGACAGCGCGTCCTACAATGAGCAGTTCTTC.

This CDR3 reads CASSFTSGGFDETQYF. CDR3 nucleotide sequence: TGCGCCAGCAGCTTCACTAGCGGGGGGTTTGACGAGACCCAGTACTTC. The chain joins TRBV5-1 to TRBJ2-5; 12 bases map to TRBD2. Germline CDR1 SGHRS, CDR2 YFSETQ. J gave up 5 bases and V 2 bases, and 7 bases lay outside the gene matches. The CDR3 covers 16 residues.

V and J are TRBV9 and TRBJ1-4; TRBD1 matches at 10 bases. Germline values: CDR1 SGDLS, CDR2 YYNGEE. V lost 4 bases, J lost 10 bases, and 4 bases stayed unmatched. The CDR3 loop spans 13 amino acids. The CDR3: CASSRDRGTKLFF. As DNA, the CDR3 is TGTGCCAGCAGCCGGGACAGGGGTACAAAACTGTTTTTT. Variable domain in full (rest from reference TRBV9 and TRBJ1-4): DSGVTQTPKHLITATGQRVTLRCSPRSGDLSVYWYQQSLDQGLQFLIQYYNGEERAKGNILERFSAQQFPDLHSELNLSSLELGDSALYFCASSRDRGTKLFFGSGTQLSVL.

The rearrangement uses TRBV5-4 and TRBJ2-1, with D perhaps given as TRBD1 or TRBD2 (5 bases each). The germline CDR1 and CDR2 sequences are SGHNT and YYREEE (reference sequence). The ends were cut back, 4 bases at V and 2 bases at J, with 19 bases in the middle. The CDR3 runs 17 residues. The chain's CDR3 is CASSLGPITGPYNEQFF. The CDR3 DNA sequence: TGTGCCAGCAGCCTGGGCCCCATTACGGGACCCTACAATGAGCAGTTCTTC.

The chain has TRBV5-6 and TRBJ1-1; D might be TRBD1 (5 bases). The ends were cut back, 4 bases at V and 1 base at J, with 23 bases in the middle. The CDR3 is made up of 18 amino acids. Per germline, CDR1 SGHDT and CDR2 YYEEEE. In nucleotides, the CDR3 is TGTGCCAGCAGCCCCGAAGAGGGGAGGGTGATCGGGAACACTGAAGCTTTCTTT. The encoded protein is CASSPEEGRVIGNTEAFF.

This chain connects TRBV4-1 to TRBJ2-7, with D possibly TRBD1 on 6 matching bases. Germline loops: CDR1 MGHRA, CDR2 YSYEKL. The CDR3 has 15 amino acids. V was pared by 9 bases and J by 7 bases, with 25 bases between. CDR3 sequence reads: CASTDSRGPSREQYF. In nucleotides, the CDR3 is TGCGCCAGTACAGATAGCAGGGGACCATCGAGAGAGCAGTACTTC.

The rearrangement links TRBV19 to TRBJ2-3; 12 bases match TRBD2. The V and J ends lost 6 bases and 5 bases, in that order; junction bases with no gene match: 9. The germline CDR1 and CDR2 sequences are LNHDA and SQIVND (reference sequence). This CDR3 comprises 16 residues. CDR3 sequence: CASRASGRGLQDTQYF. The CDR3 DNA is TGTGCCAGTAGGGCTAGCGGGAGGGGGTTACAAGATACGCAGTATTTT.

This chain joins TRBV5-1 and TRBJ2-5; TRBD1 agrees at 7 bases. Trimming cost V 4 bases and J 0 bases; bases outside gene matches: 6. Germline CDR1 reads SGHRS; CDR2 reads YFSETQ. The CDR3 covers 15 residues. The CDR3 spells CASSKLQGDQETQYF. As DNA, the CDR3 is TGCGCCAGCAGCAAACTCCAGGGGGACCAAGAGACCCAGTACTTC.

This chain joins TRBV6-5 and TRBJ2-7; the D gene is possibly TRBD1 (6 bases). V dropped 6 bases and J dropped 3 bases, with 18 bases sitting between them. The CDR3 has 15 amino acids. CDR1 is MNHEY, CDR2 SVGAGI, per germline. The CDR3 nucleotides read TGTGCCAGCAGCCGTTATGGGACATCAAACTACGAGCAGTACTTC. Its translation: CASSRYGTSNYEQYF.

The chain couples TRBV6-6 to TRBJ1-1, with D perhaps matching TRBD1 (6 bases). This CDR3 has 14 amino acids. Trimming stripped 2 bases from V and 6 bases from J, with 13 bases between. The germline gives CDR1 MNHNY, CDR2 SVGAGI (reference sequence). The CDR3 DNA sequence: TGTGCCAGCAGTTACCGCGGAGGGGGGTCTGAAGCTTTCTTT. Its protein is CASSYRGGGSEAFF.

This chain joins TRBV6-5 and TRBJ2-5, with a weak D call TRBD1 (6 bases). Near its end, the DNA agrees better with TRBJ2-7, so the J call may be wrong. The CDR3 has 15 residues. Germline values: CDR1 MNHEY, CDR2 SVGAGI. As DNA, the CDR3 is TGTGCCAGCAGGCAACCCGGGACAAGACGTTACGAGCAGTACTTC. The encoded protein is CASRQPGTRRYEQYF.

V usage is TRBV2 and J usage is TRBJ2-7; D remains ambiguous. V lost 1 base to trimming and J lost 8 bases, with 9 bases between them. This CDR3 region has 12 residues. In germline, CDR1 is SNHLY, CDR2 FYNNEI. CDR3 protein: CASSEGSDKQYF. DNA of the CDR3: TGTGCCAGCAGTGAAGGGTCTGATAAGCAGTACTTC.

This clone appeared a few times. The chain is built from TRBV4-1 and TRBJ1-6, with a weak D call TRBD1 (6 bases). Germline values: CDR1 MGHRA, CDR2 YSYEKL. The CDR3 contains 12 residues. Trimming removed 4 bases from V and 14 bases from J, with 12 bases in between. As DNA, the CDR3 is TGCGCCAGCAGCCGCCTAGGGGGAACCCTCCACTTT. Translation gives CASSRLGGTLHF.